This T cell receptor (beta chain) was captured in a study of T cell responses to AZD1222 COVID-19 vaccine. As regards this clone: Its cognate antigen is unknown.

Germline CDR1 is LNHDA and CDR2 is SQIVND (reference sequence). V was clipped by 3 bases and J by 3 bases, with 13 bases between them. The CDR3 consists of 15 residues. Study-wide results and limits: The study found vaccine-associated CD4 TCRs spanning spike, dominant at 160-218 and 743-854. When two AZD1222 doses had been given, Spike-specific TCR breadth and depth rose. Clonal diversity may have been underestimated, and the donors were mostly white British, with more females than males. Recipients of AZD1222 seropositive at baseline numbered only five or six.

Data came from immunoSEQ multiplex PCR; TCRdb stores just in-frame clones and leaves some out. Recorded here are more than 110,000 clones; the top ten clones represent approximately 2%. This receptor was identified in an adult in good health. Sequenced: peripheral blood. The chain uses TRBV19 and TRBJ2-3, with D possibly matching TRBD2 (7 bases). DNA for the CDR3: TGTGCCAGTAGTATTGAGGGGGGGCGGACAGATACGCAGTATTTT. Translated: CASSIEGGRTDTQYF.